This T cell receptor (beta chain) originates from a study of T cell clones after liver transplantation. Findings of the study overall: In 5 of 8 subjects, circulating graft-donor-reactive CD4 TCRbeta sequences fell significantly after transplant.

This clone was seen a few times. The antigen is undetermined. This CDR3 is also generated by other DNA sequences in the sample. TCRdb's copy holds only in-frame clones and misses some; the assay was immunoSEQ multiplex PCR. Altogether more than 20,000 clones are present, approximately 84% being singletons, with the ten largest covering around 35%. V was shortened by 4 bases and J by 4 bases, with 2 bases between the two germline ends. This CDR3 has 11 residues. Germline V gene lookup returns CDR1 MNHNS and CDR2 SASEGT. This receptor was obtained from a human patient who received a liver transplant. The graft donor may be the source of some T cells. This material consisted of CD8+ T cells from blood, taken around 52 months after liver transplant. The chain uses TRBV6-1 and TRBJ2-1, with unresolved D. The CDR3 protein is CASSVYNEQFF. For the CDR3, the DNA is TGTGCCAGCAGTGTTTACAATGAGCAGTTCTTC.